This T cell receptor beta chain was observed in a study of cytomegalovirus exposure and HLA in healthy donors. Study observations and caveats: Some public TCRs appeared in many individuals, while most sequences were rare.

The primer mix had 60 Vbeta and 13 Jbeta primers. TCRdb keeps only in-frame clones here, not all; method: immunoSEQ multiplex PCR. This sample carries under 200,000 clones, 65% to 90% of them seen once, and the ten largest clones take about 1.9%. Germline V CDR1 and CDR2: SGHVS, FNYEAQ. V gave up 1 base and J gave up 9 bases; unmatched junction bases: 5. The CDR3 contains 14 residues. Details on this clone: What it recognizes is unknown.

The receptor comes from a human donor in good health. Sequenced sample: PBMCs. V usage is TRBV7-6 and J usage is TRBJ2-2; 7 nucleotides agree with TRBD1. The CDR3 DNA reads TGTGCCAGCAGCTTAGACCTACAGGGGAGGGAGCTGTTTTTT. This gives the protein CASSLDLQGRELFF.